This T cell receptor (beta chain) was obtained from a study of graft-versus-host responses after intestinal transplantation. Study summary: Transplantation in recipients was multivisceral, liver-intestinal, or isolated intestinal. Recipients were all induced with anti-thymocyte globulin, then given tacrolimus and steroids for 3 to 4 years. Findings and caveats of the study: Detection of GvH clones occurred in recipient marrow, and some had their first appearance in ileum or blood. Early post-transplant HvG declines showed an association with peak circulating GvH clone levels.

Libraries were prepared by immunoSEQ multiplex PCR; TCRdb keeps only in-frame clonotypes and omits some of them. The repertoire includes about 100,000 clones, around nine tenths of them detected once, and under 6.5% sits in the top ten. CDR1 is SGHRS and CDR2 is YFSETQ in the germline V gene. The CDR3 has 15 amino acids. V was pared by 4 bases and J by 7 bases, with 8 bases of the junction left unmatched. On this clone itself: Its antigen is not identified.

The clonotype originates from a human donor who received an intestinal transplant. The sample consisted of unstimulated CD8+ T cells sorted from spleen or lymph node cells, taken before intestinal transplant. The chain has TRBV5-1 and TRBJ1-4, with 9 bases lining up with TRBD1. CDR3 protein: CASSQGQGDVEKLFF. CDR3 nucleotides: TGCGCCAGCAGCCAGGGACAGGGAGACGTTGAAAAACTGTTTTTT.